This T cell receptor beta chain was found in a study of T cells expressing NK-cell markers. Overall study: Source material for TCR beta repertoires consisted of sorted CD3+CD56+NKG2C+, CD3+CD56+NKG2C- and CD3+CD56-NKG2C+ T cells. Study conclusions and caveats: No clear determination of HCMV specificity was made for expanded NKG2C+ T cell clones. These clonotypes also led the CD3+CD56-NKG2C+ fraction in several donors.

The CDR3 runs to 15 residues. Germline CDR1 and CDR2: MNHEY and SMNVEV (reference sequence). As the method of synthesis, 5'RACE template switching with UMIs yielded TCR beta cDNA. TCRdb re-called the 5' RACE reads; one entry per CDR3 protein, DNA not given. The table lists about 160,000 distinct CDR3 sequences. On this clonotype: Its antigen is not known.

The rearrangement uses TRBV27 and TRBJ2-7; TCRdb's assignment of TRBD2 cannot be checked, as there is no DNA. This sequence originates from a woman between 18 and 75 years old in good health. The sequenced sample was blood T cells: a sorted CD56 or NKG2C T cell subset, CD4+ or CD8+ T cells, or bulk PBMC T cells (not recorded which). CDR3 loop: CASSFGGTSTYEQYF.